This T cell receptor beta chain was retrieved from a study of T cell repertoires in cytomegalovirus infection. Study-level background: Selected CMV epitopes included recently identified HLA-C-restricted ones as well as well-studied HLA-B-restricted ones. The public TCR beta signatures pointed to both CMV infection and matching HLA type.

TCRdb redid the calling of the reads with MiXCR, one entry per CDR3 protein. Among roughly 730,000 distinct CDR3 sequences, around 31% were seen once, and the ten largest hold around a sixth. This clonotype was observed many times. Its specificity is not known. Trimming left V 5 bases short and J 0 bases short, with 5 bases between. Germline V gene data show CDR1 as SGHTA and CDR2 as FQGNSA. This CDR3 spans 13 amino acids. Regarding the study as a whole: In two of eight donors, the top clonotype was HLA-C-restricted CMV-specific. Public TCR beta family frequency separated CMV-and-HLA carriers, including in an independent cohort.

The V call is TRBV7-2, the J call TRBJ2-1; D remains ambiguous. This sample comprised cultured PBMCs, obtained from culture after CMV antigen stimulation. The sequence was obtained from a human donor in good health (CMV status not recorded). Some clones in this sample may be carry-over from other donors' samples. Here the CDR3 DNA reads TGTGCCAGCAGCGACAACTCCTACAATGAGCAGTTCTTC. Translated, it gives CASSDNSYNEQFF.